This T cell receptor (beta chain) was identified during a study of T cells after yellow fever vaccination. MiXCR, run by TCRdb on the 5' RACE reads, gives a single entry per CDR3 protein. This sample has 150,000 to 200,000 distinct CDR3 sequences, with roughly a tenth found just once. This clonotype has ten or more counts. The CDR3 has 13 residues. The germline V gene has CDR1 SGHRS and CDR2 YFSETQ. Trimming shortened V by 1 base and J by 3 bases, and 7 bases separated the two germline ends. The source was CD8+ T cells sorted from PBMCs, collected 45 days after the yellow fever booster vaccination. The chain recombines TRBV5-1 with TRBJ2-5; D is undetermined. This receptor was identified in a man aged 18-30 years who received the YFV17D yellow fever vaccine. The CDR3 protein is CASSLSQKETQYF. The DNA of the CDR3 is TGCGCCAGCAGCTTGTCGCAGAAAGAGACCCAGTACTTC.